A selection of T cell receptor beta chains follows, all from one sample in a study of blood T cells in healthy people across ages. TCRdb analysed the 5' RACE reads with MiXCR anew, one entry per CDR3 protein. Of 870,000 or so distinct CDR3 sequences listed, under 35% are singletons. Sequenced input: blood. These receptors were collected from a woman at least 80 years old in good health. Each CDR3 is given without its conserved first and last residue.

TRBJ1-1 TRBV6-2/TRBV6-3 ASSPGLTRNTEAF
TRBJ2-5 TRBV19 ASRRTGRQETQY
TRBJ1-5 TRBV19 ASSVIDRGHQPQH
TRBJ1-6 TRBV28 ASKAATGANSPLH
TRBJ1-5 TRBV4-3 ASSQDRGQPQH
TRBJ1-1 TRBV6-2/TRBV6-3 ASSYRDSAF
TRBJ1-2 TRBV6-2/TRBV6-3 ASSLQGYGCT
TRBJ2-3 TRBV6-2/TRBV6-3 AGSYSIGRLSTDTQY
TRBJ2-2 TRBV27 ASSYNGIGELF
TRBJ2-1 TRBV18 ASSPPGLAGKNEQF
TRBJ2-7 TRBV12-3/TRBV12-4 ASSPRTVPYEQY
TRBJ2-7 TRBV6-5 ASSRDSPFEQY
TRBJ2-1 TRBV4-1 ASSQGGWTDYNEQF
TRBJ2-7 TRBV20-1 SARGTGNYEQY
TRBJ1-4 TRBV20-1 SASGSTTNEKRF
TRBJ2-3 TRBV12-3/TRBV12-4 ASTRRGGAFADTQY
- TRBV3-1 ASSQDPSSEQY
TRBJ2-3 TRBV28 ASSEGGADTQY
TRBJ2-3 TRBV7-2 ASSFGSGAFTDTQY
TRBJ2-4 TRBV9 ASSVDRVLGIQY
TRBJ2-3 TRBV12-3/TRBV12-4 ASRPWEGADTQY
TRBJ2-5 TRBV24-1 ATSVTGLPQQETQY
TRBJ2-3 TRBV20-1 SASGGSGTDTQY
TRBJ2-2 TRBV11-2 ASSFTGKNTGELF
TRBJ2-1 TRBV7-2 ASSSFRRASGGRRYGEQF
TRBJ1-4 TRBV11-2 ASSPQLNGNEKLF
TRBJ2-1 TRBV10-3 AISAERGGQNEQF
TRBJ2-3 TRBV7-2 ASSLNSVSGTSFSGY
TRBJ2-5 TRBV14 ASSPGAGTQY
TRBJ2-5 TRBV10-1 ASSEGQAPETQY
TRBJ2-3 TRBV6-5 ASSYSFASTDTQY
TRBJ2-5 TRBV18 ASSPDPGQGKETQY
TRBJ2-2 TRBV12-3/TRBV12-4 ASSLARGGTGELF